This T cell receptor beta chain was sequenced for a study of radiation and T cells in renal cell carcinoma. The study's findings and limits: Compared with controls, irradiated tumors showed greater TCR clonality.

Points on this clone: Its specificity is unknown.

As to treatment: treatment-naive control, cytoreductive nephrectomy. The ends lost 1 base at V and 4 bases at J; junction bases unmatched: 9. CDR3 length: 16 amino acids. Germline lookup yields CDR1 LGHNA and CDR2 YSLEER. Clones were sequenced by immunoSEQ multiplex PCR, and TCRdb holds only the in-frame ones, with some missing. In the table there are around 16,000 clones, 56% of which are singletons. V and J are TRBV4-3 and TRBJ1-1; 7 bases match TRBD1. This sequence was found in a man aged 45-65 years with renal cell carcinoma. Here the sequenced sample was tumor tissue, taken from a patient whose treatment was nephrectomy without radiotherapy. The CDR3 DNA sequence: TGCGCCAGCAGCCAAGTCGGGACAGTCGGCAGCACTGAAGCTTTCTTT. Its protein product is CASSQVGTVGSTEAFF.